This T cell receptor beta chain originates from a study of a mutant IDH1 vaccine in newly diagnosed glioma. Using immunoSEQ multiplex PCR, the repertoire was profiled, and TCRdb retains in-frame clones only, with some absent. Of 50,000 to 65,000 clones listed, 70% to 90% are singletons. The length of the CDR3 is 18 residues. CDR1 is SGHVS and CDR2 is FNYEAQ in the germline V gene. V lost 1 base, J lost 5 bases, and 10 bases stayed unmatched. Time point reported: week 5, during vaccination. With topical imiquimod, each dose of the vaccine consisted of 300 ug of mutant IDH1 20-mer peptide. On this clone: What it binds is not known.

The origin of this receptor is a man younger than 45 with glioma. Here the sequenced sample was PBMCs, taken from a glioma patient whose treatment included an IDH1 peptide vaccine. The V gene is TRBV7-6, the J gene TRBJ2-3; 12 nucleotides align to TRBD2. CDR3 DNA: TGTGCCAGCAGCTTAGTGGGGACTAGCGGGTTTTTCGGAGATACGCAGTATTTT. Its translation: CASSLVGTSGFFGDTQYF.